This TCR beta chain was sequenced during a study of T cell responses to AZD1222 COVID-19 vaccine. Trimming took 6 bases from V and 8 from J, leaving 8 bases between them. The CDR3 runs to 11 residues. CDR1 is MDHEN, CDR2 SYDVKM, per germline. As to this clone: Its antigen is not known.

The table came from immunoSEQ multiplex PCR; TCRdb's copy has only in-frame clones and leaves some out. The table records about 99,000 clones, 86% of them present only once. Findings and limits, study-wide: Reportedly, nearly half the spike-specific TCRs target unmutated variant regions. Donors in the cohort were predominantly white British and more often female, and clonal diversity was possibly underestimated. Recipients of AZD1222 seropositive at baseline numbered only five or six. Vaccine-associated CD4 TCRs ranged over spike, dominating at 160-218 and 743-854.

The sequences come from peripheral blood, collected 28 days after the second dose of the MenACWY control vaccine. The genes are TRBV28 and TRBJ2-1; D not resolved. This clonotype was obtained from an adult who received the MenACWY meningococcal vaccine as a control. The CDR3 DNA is TGTGCCAGCAGAGCCCGGCATGAGCAGTTCTTC. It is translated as CASRARHEQFF.